The clone carrying this T cell receptor (beta chain) has a handful of counts. Its antigen is not known. TCR beta library input comprised around 2.1 micrograms of genomic DNA from cryopreserved PBMCs. These data belong to a study of cytotoxic CD8 clonotypes in ibrutinib-treated CLL. Trimming stripped 0 bases from V and 6 bases from J, with 7 bases between. CDR1 and CDR2 (germline): SGDLS, YYNGEE. This CDR3 has 13 residues. Study results and caveats: Sampling schedules were unmatched across sustained-remission and progressing patients. The clonality went up when patients responded to ibrutinib and dropped back toward baseline at progression.

Produced via immunoSEQ multiplex PCR; TCRdb's table is partial and in-frame only. The data show about 300,000 clones, with 60% to 80% seen just once and about 5.3% held by the top ten. This clonotype was obtained from a human donor with chronic lymphocytic leukemia. Material: PBMCs, obtained at disease progression, from a patient treated with ibrutinib. The V gene is TRBV9, the J gene TRBJ2-1; the D is unclear. This CDR3 reads CASSVVSGNEQFF. As DNA, the CDR3 is TGTGCCAGCAGCGTAGTGTCGGGCAATGAGCAGTTCTTC. Filled out from reference TRBV9 and TRBJ2-1, the complete variable domain reads DSGVTQTPKHLITATGQRVTLRCSPRSGDLSVYWYQQSLDQGLQFLIQYYNGEERAKGNILERFSAQQFPDLHSELNLSSLELGDSALYFCASSVVSGNEQFFGPGTRLTVL.